A single sample is the source of the 22 T cell receptor beta chains below, sequenced in a study of cytomegalovirus exposure and HLA in healthy donors. It was with 60 Vbeta and 13 Jbeta primers that the PCR ran. TCRdb's copy holds only in-frame clones and misses some; the assay was immunoSEQ multiplex PCR. The profile shows about 150,000 clones, roughly 77% of them singletons. The specimen was PBMCs. All receptors come from a man younger than 40 in good health and CMV-seropositive.

Notes on this clone: Other DNA sequences of this sample code for an identical CDR3. The chain combines TRBV18 with TRBJ1-3, with 10 bases lining up with TRBD1. Germline CDR1 KGHSH, CDR2 LQKENI. V gave up 6 bases and J gave up 2 bases; unmatched junction bases: 4. The CDR3 has 15 amino acids. The CDR3 region is CASSPGTGAGNTIYF. In nucleotides, the CDR3 is TGTGCCAGCTCCCCCGGGACAGGGGCTGGAAACACCATATATTTT.

V usage is TRBV5-1 and J usage is TRBJ2-4; D is uncertain. CDR3 size: 13 residues. V was trimmed by 1 base and J by 8 bases, leaving 10 bases between them. CDR1 is SGHRS and CDR2 is YFSETQ in the germline V gene. This CDR3 is CASSLRGRDIQYF. The CDR3 DNA reads TGCGCCAGCAGCTTGAGAGGTCGGGACATTCAGTACTTC.

V usage is TRBV5-1 and J usage is TRBJ2-7; 9 nucleotides align to TRBD1. There are 15 residues in the CDR3. V trimming: 4 bases; J trimming: 0 bases; junction bases outside the gene matches: 5. Germline loops: CDR1 SGHRS, CDR2 YFSETQ. CDR3 sequence: CASSVRTGVSYEQYF. CDR3 in DNA: TGCGCCAGCAGCGTCCGGACAGGGGTCTCCTACGAGCAGTACTTC.

This clone came up a few times. This rearrangement joins TRBV18 to TRBJ1-4; D might be TRBD1 (5 bases). Germline V CDR1 and CDR2: KGHSH, LQKENI. Trimming stripped 6 bases from V and 5 bases from J, with 10 bases between. This CDR3 is built from 13 residues. The CDR3 sequence: CASSDGGNEKLFF. The CDR3, as DNA: TGTGCCAGCTCCGACGGGGGAAATGAAAAACTGTTTTTT.

This clone has just one count. The chain uses TRBV7-8 and TRBJ2-5, with TRBD2 matching over 8 bases. V gave up 6 bases and J gave up 2 bases; unmatched junction bases: 14. CDR3 length equals 17 residues. CDR1 SGHVS and CDR2 FQNEAQ come from the germline V gene. CDR3 loop: CASSFLGRGAIQETQYF. The CDR3 DNA sequence: TGTGCCAGCAGTTTCCTGGGGCGGGGGGCTATTCAAGAGACCCAGTACTTC. The whole variable domain, remainder taken from reference TRBV7-8 and TRBJ2-5, is GAGVSQSPRYKVAKRGQDVALRCDPISGHVSLFWYQQALGQGPEFLTYFQNEAQLDKSGLPSDRFFAERPEGSVSTLKIQRTQQEDSAVYLCASSFLGRGAIQETQYFGPGTRLLVL.

This sequence joins TRBV14 and TRBJ1-4; D is possibly TRBD1 (5 bases). CDR3 length equals 14 residues. V lost 3 bases, J lost 7 bases, and 12 bases lay in between. Germline V CDR1 and CDR2: SGHDN, FVKESK. CDR3 DNA sequence: TGTGCCAGCAGCCAGACAAGGGGAGGTGAAAAACTGTTTTTT. It is translated as CASSQTRGGEKLFF.

The V and J genes are TRBV5-6 and TRBJ1-2; D not certain. The length of the CDR3 is 13 residues. CDR1 is SGHDT and CDR2 is YYEEEE in the germline V gene. Trimming shortened V by 3 bases and J by 2 bases, and 8 bases separated the two germline ends. CDR3 in DNA: TGTGCCAGCAGCTCCTCCGGGAACTATGGCTACACCTTC. It encodes CASSSSGNYGYTF.

This clone was found a few times. The V gene is TRBV5-6, the J gene TRBJ2-7, with 10 positions matching TRBD2. This CDR3 has 17 amino acids. CDR1 is SGHDT and CDR2 is YYEEEE in the germline V gene. The trim removed 4 bases at V and 1 base at J, leaving 11 bases unmatched. The chain's CDR3 is CASSQSRSGRASYEQYF. For the CDR3, the DNA is TGTGCCAGCAGCCAATCTCGCAGCGGGAGGGCTTCCTACGAGCAGTACTTC.

Here the CDR3 reads CASSPLAGGRETQYF. The CDR3 region has the DNA TGTGCCAGCAGCCCTCTAGCGGGGGGGCGGGAGACCCAGTACTTC. The chain has TRBV9 and TRBJ2-5, with 12 bases aligning to TRBD2. There are 15 residues in the CDR3. J gave up 5 bases and V 4 bases, and 6 bases lay outside the gene matches. Germline V gives CDR1 SGDLS, CDR2 YYNGEE.

The rearrangement links TRBV19 to TRBJ2-7, with 8 bases that match TRBD1. Unmatched junction bases numbered 6, after V lost 5 bases and J lost 0 bases. The CDR3 has 15 amino acids. CDR1 is LNHDA and CDR2 is SQIVND in the germline V gene (reference sequence). In DNA, the CDR3 is TGTGCCAGTAGTCCCGGACAGGGCGGCTCCTACGAGCAGTACTTC. It is translated as CASSPGQGGSYEQYF.

The chain joins TRBV5-1 to TRBJ2-3, with 7 bases that match TRBD1. The CDR3 spans 16 residues. The V and J ends lost 1 base and 2 bases, in that order; junction bases with no gene match: 7. Germline CDR1 is SGHRS and CDR2 is YFSETQ. CDR3 nucleotide sequence: TGCGCCAGCAGCTTGACGGGACAGACCGTCACAGATACGCAGTATTTT. Residues: CASSLTGQTVTDTQYF.

This chain joins TRBV6-5 and TRBJ2-6; D is possibly TRBD1 (6 bases). The CDR3 covers 15 residues. Per the germline V gene, CDR1 is MNHEY and CDR2 is SVGAGI. With 6 bases removed from V and 4 bases from J, the gap between germline ends came to 13 bases. The CDR3 loop reads CASSLGHIGANVLTF. CDR3 DNA sequence: TGTGCCAGCAGCCTGGGACACATCGGGGCCAACGTCCTGACTTTC.

The chain recombines TRBV28 with TRBJ2-7; D is undetermined. Trimming removed 6 bases at V and 3 bases at J, with 9 bases between. The CDR3 totals 12 residues. CDR1 is MDHEN, CDR2 SYDVKM, per germline. This chain's CDR3 is CASSSGNYEQYF. DNA of the CDR3: TGTGCCAGCAGCTCCGGTAACTACGAGCAGTACTTC. Combining the CDR3 with reference TRBV28 and TRBJ2-7 gives the whole variable domain DVKVTQSSRYLVKRTGEKVFLECVQDMDHENMFWYRQDPGLGLRLIYFSYDVKMKEKGDIPEGYSVSREKKERFSLILESASTNQTSMYLCASSSGNYEQYFGPGTRLTVT.

The rearrangement links TRBV5-6 to TRBJ2-5, with 7 bases identical to TRBD1. The V gene's germline CDR1 is SGHDT and CDR2 YYEEEE. V lost 2 bases, J lost 4 bases, and 8 bases stayed unmatched. CDR3 length equals 15 residues. CDR3 loop: CASSFSQGVRETQYF. The CDR3 region has the DNA TGTGCCAGCAGCTTTTCCCAGGGGGTCCGAGAGACCCAGTACTTC.

The V call is TRBV5-8, the J call TRBJ2-2; D gene ambiguous. Looked up from germline, CDR1 is SGHTS and CDR2 is YDEGEE. CDR3 size: 14 residues. Trimming left V 1 base short and J 4 bases short, with 8 bases between. The CDR3 region has the DNA TGTGCCAGCAGCTTGCCCGGCGGCACCGGGGAGCTGTTTTTT. Translated, it gives CASSLPGGTGELFF.

The rearrangement joins TRBV11-1 to TRBJ2-1; 10 bases align to TRBD2. This CDR3 contains 15 residues. CDR1 is SGHAT and CDR2 is FQDESV in the germline V gene (reference sequence). Trimming cost V 3 bases and J 6 bases; bases outside gene matches: 5. The CDR3 loop is CASSFGVAGGNEQFF. CDR3 bases: TGTGCCAGCAGCTTCGGGGTAGCGGGAGGCAATGAGCAGTTCTTC.

This clone has a handful of counts. The chain couples TRBV27 to TRBJ1-4, with 10 bases that match TRBD1. The CDR3 is 17 amino acids. CDR1 MNHEY and CDR2 SMNVEV come from the germline V gene (reference sequence). V trimming: 0 bases; J trimming: 4 bases; junction bases outside the gene matches: 5. This CDR3 reads CASSLSTGGFNNEKLFF. CDR3 nucleotide sequence: TGTGCCAGCAGTTTATCGACAGGGGGCTTCAATAATGAAAAACTGTTTTTT.

This clone was detected a few times. The chain links TRBV29-1 to TRBJ2-1; 15 bases match TRBD2. V gave up 5 bases and J gave up 5 bases; unmatched junction bases: 25. The CDR3 spans 22 residues. Germline V gives CDR1 SQVTM, CDR2 ANQGSEA. The CDR3 nucleotides read TGCAGCGTTTTGTCCCGGACTAGCGGGAGGGAGGGGTCCATGGAGGGGCACAATGAGCAGTTCTTC. It encodes CSVLSRTSGREGSMEGHNEQFF.

This clone showed up just once. This rearrangement joins TRBV5-1 to TRBJ1-3; 7 positions match TRBD1. J was trimmed by 4 bases and V by 2 bases; bases with no gene match: 6. CDR3 size: 15 residues. In germline, CDR1 is SGHRS, CDR2 YFSETQ. This chain's CDR3 is CASSFRQGEGNTIYF. The CDR3 DNA reads as TGCGCCAGCAGCTTTCGACAGGGCGAGGGAAACACCATATATTTT.

This clone was seen only a few times. The J gene is TRBJ2-3, the V gene TRBV19; 7 positions match TRBD2. V was clipped by 6 bases and J by 0 bases; unmatched bases: 9. This CDR3 region has 16 residues. Germline V gene lookup returns CDR1 LNHDA and CDR2 SQIVND (reference sequence). The CDR3 sequence is CASSALAAQSTDTQYF. The DNA of the CDR3 is TGTGCCAGTAGCGCCCTAGCGGCCCAGAGCACAGATACGCAGTATTTT.

This clone has only a few counts. The rearrangement uses TRBV5-1 and TRBJ1-6, with D possibly matching TRBD1 (6 bases). Germline values: CDR1 SGHRS, CDR2 YFSETQ. V lost 0 bases and J lost 8, with 12 bases in between. The CDR3 consists of 15 residues. Here the CDR3 DNA reads TGCGCCAGCAGCTTGGGGCAGGGGTCCCATTCACCCCTCCACTTT. Translation gives CASSLGQGSHSPLHF.

The chain uses TRBV28 and TRBJ1-1; tentative D call: TRBD1 (6 bases). The CDR3 consists of 13 residues. V lost 6 bases to trimming and J lost 1 base, with 9 bases between them. Per germline, CDR1 MDHEN and CDR2 SYDVKM. CDR3 in amino acids: CASRPQGNTEAFF. CDR3 DNA sequence: TGTGCCAGCAGACCACAGGGGAACACTGAAGCTTTCTTT.